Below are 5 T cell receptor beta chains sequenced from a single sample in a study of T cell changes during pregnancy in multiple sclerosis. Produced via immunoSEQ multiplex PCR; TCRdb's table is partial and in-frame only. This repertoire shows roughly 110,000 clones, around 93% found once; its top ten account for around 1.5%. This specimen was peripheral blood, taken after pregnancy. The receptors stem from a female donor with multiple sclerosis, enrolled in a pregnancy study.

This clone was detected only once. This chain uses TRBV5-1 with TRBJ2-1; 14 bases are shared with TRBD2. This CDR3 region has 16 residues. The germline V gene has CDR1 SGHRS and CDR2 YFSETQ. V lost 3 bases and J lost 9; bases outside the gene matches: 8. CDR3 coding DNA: TGCGCCAGCAGCTCAGGACTAGCGGGGGGCGTGAGTGAGCAGTTCTTC. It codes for CASSSGLAGGVSEQFF.

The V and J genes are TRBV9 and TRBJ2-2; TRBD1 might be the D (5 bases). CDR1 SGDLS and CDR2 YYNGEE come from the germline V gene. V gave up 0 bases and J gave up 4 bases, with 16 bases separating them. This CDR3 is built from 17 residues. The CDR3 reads CASSVVSAGQGTGELFF. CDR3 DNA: TGTGCCAGCAGCGTAGTTTCCGCCGGTCAGGGCACCGGGGAGCTGTTTTTT.

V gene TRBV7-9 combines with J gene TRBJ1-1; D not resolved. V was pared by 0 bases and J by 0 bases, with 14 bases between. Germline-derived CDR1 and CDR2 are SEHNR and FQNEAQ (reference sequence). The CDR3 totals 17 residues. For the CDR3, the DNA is TGTGCCAGCAGCTTAGCCCGGGAAAGCGGCGTGAACACTGAAGCTTTCTTT. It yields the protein CASSLARESGVNTEAFF.

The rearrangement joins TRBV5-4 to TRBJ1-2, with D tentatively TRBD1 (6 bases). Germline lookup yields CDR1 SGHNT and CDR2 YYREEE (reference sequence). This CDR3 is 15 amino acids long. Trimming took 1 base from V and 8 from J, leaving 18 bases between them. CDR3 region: CASSLRQGRIEGYTF. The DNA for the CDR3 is TGTGCCAGCAGCTTGCGGCAGGGGAGAATAGAAGGCTACACCTTC.

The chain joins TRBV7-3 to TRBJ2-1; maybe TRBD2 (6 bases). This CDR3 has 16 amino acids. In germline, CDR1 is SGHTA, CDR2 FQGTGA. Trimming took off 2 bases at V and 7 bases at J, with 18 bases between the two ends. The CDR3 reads CASSLSAGTSINEQFF. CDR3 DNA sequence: TGTGCCAGCAGCTTATCCGCCGGGACTTCCATTAATGAGCAGTTCTTC. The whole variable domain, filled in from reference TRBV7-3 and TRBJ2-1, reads GAGVSQTPSNKVTEKGKYVELRCDPISGHTALYWYRQSLGQGPEFLIYFQGTGAADDSGLPNDRFFAVRPEGSVSTLKIQRTERGDSAVYLCASSLSAGTSINEQFFGPGTRLTVL.